This T cell receptor beta chain was identified during a study of beta chain features in type 1 diabetes. Expressed TCRB transcripts were sequenced because the entire RNA isolate underwent reverse transcription. Method: immunoSEQ multiplex PCR; TCRdb's copy keeps in-frame clones and lacks some. The repertoire holds 600,000 to 650,000 clones, with 15% to 18% as singletons. This clone occurred a few times. Trimming stripped 8 bases from V and 0 bases from J, with 17 bases between. CDR3 length: 17 amino acids. The germline gives CDR1 SGHVS, CDR2 FQNEAQ. Roughly 100 mL of blood, on average, came from one heparinised draw per donor.

The sequenced sample consisted of naive CD4+ T cells from blood. The chain is built from TRBV7-8 and TRBJ2-6; no reliable D call. The receptor's source is a man aged 18 to 29 in good health. The CDR3 loop is CASLAYSGPSGANVLTF. In DNA form, the CDR3 reads TGTGCCAGCCTTGCCTATTCGGGCCCCTCTGGGGCCAACGTCCTGACTTTC.